This is a list of T cell receptor beta chains from one sample in a study of cytomegalovirus exposure and HLA in healthy donors. Assay: immunoSEQ multiplex PCR; the TCRdb copy retains only in-frame clones and omits some. The sample has a few hundred thousand clones; 75% to 95% are singletons. Sequencing used PBMCs. These receptors were taken from a woman younger than 30 in good health and CMV-seronegative. Each CDR3 is given with its conserved first and last residue. The order of the fields is V gene, J gene, D gene, clone size, CDR3 DNA, CDR3 protein. The D gene is left open where the match is weak. Expanded clones are given a class, and other clones once, few, many or no size at all.

V: TRBV10-3
J: TRBJ2-3
D: TRBD2
size: -
DNA: TGTGCCATCAGTGTGAAACTAGCGGATGGCACAGATACGCAGTATTTT
CDR3: CAISVKLADGTDTQYF

V: TRBV6-5
J: TRBJ2-1
D: -
size: -
DNA: TGTGCCAGCAGTTACTCCGGGGATGAGCAGTTCTTC
CDR3: CASSYSGDEQFF

V: TRBV11-3
J: TRBJ2-3
D: -
size: -
DNA: TGTGCCAGCAGCCCAGGACTCACAGATACGCAGTATTTT
CDR3: CASSPGLTDTQYF

V: TRBV6-1
J: TRBJ2-7
D: -
size: few
DNA: TGTGCCACCGGATGGAGCTCCTACGAGCAGTACTTC
CDR3: CATGWSSYEQYF

V: TRBV9
J: TRBJ2-7
D: TRBD1
size: -
DNA: TGTGCCAGCAGCCTAGGGGGCCTATCCTACGAGCAGTACTTC
CDR3: CASSLGGLSYEQYF

V: TRBV5-6
J: TRBJ2-3
D: -
size: -
DNA: TGTGCCAGCAGCTACATCCCGACAGGCACAGATACGCAGTATTTT
CDR3: CASSYIPTGTDTQYF

V: TRBV5-5
J: TRBJ2-1
D: -
size: few
DNA: TGTGCCAGCAGCTTTAATGGCGGGAACTACAATGAGCAGTTCTTC
CDR3: CASSFNGGNYNEQFF

V: TRBV9
J: TRBJ1-4
D: -
size: -
DNA: TGTGCCAGCAGCGTCGGGTTTAATGAAAAACTGTTTTTT
CDR3: CASSVGFNEKLFF

V: TRBV5-1
J: TRBJ2-7
D: -
size: -
DNA: TGCGCCAGCAGCTTGGGGGACAAACCTTACGAGCAGTACTTC
CDR3: CASSLGDKPYEQYF

V: TRBV14
J: TRBJ1-2
D: TRBD1
size: -
DNA: TGTGCCAGCAGCCAAGGACAGGGGAGGAGCTATGGCTACACCTTC
CDR3: CASSQGQGRSYGYTF

V: TRBV5-6
J: TRBJ2-7
D: -
size: -
DNA: TGTGCCAGCAGCTTGGTTGCACTAGCTGGCTACGAGCAGTACTTC
CDR3: CASSLVALAGYEQYF

V: TRBV27
J: TRBJ2-1
D: -
size: -
DNA: TGTGCCAGCAGTCCTCTTCAGACTAGCTCCTACAATGAGCAGTTCTTC
CDR3: CASSPLQTSSYNEQFF

V: TRBV2
J: TRBJ1-1
D: TRBD1
size: -
DNA: TGTGCCAGCAGTCCAAGGACTGGGACAGGGGGTTCAGCTTTCTTT
CDR3: CASSPRTGTGGSAFF

V: TRBV6-6
J: TRBJ1-2
D: TRBD1
size: -
DNA: TGTGCCAGCAGTTACAGGACAGGGGATGGCTACACCTTC
CDR3: CASSYRTGDGYTF

V: TRBV5-1
J: TRBJ2-1
D: TRBD2
size: -
DNA: TGCGCCAGCAGGCCTTCTAGCGGATACAATGAGCAGTTCTTC
CDR3: CASRPSSGYNEQFF

V: TRBV2
J: TRBJ2-4
D: -
size: -
DNA: TGTGCCAGCAGTGAAGCCACCGGTGTCAAAAACATTCAGTACTTC
CDR3: CASSEATGVKNIQYF

V: TRBV5-4
J: TRBJ1-1
D: TRBD1
size: -
DNA: TGTGCCAGCAGAGTGGGACAGGAGGGCACTGAAGCTTTCTTT
CDR3: CASRVGQEGTEAFF

V: TRBV25-1
J: TRBJ1-1
D: -
size: many
DNA: TGTGCCAGCAGTGGGACCGACCGGGGTGAAGCTTTCTTT
CDR3: CASSGTDRGEAFF

V: TRBV4-1
J: TRBJ1-3
D: TRBD1
size: -
DNA: TGCGCCAGCAGACCTGAGGTTGGACAGGGTGGAAACACCATATATTTT
CDR3: CASRPEVGQGGNTIYF

V: TRBV19
J: TRBJ1-6
D: -
size: -
DNA: TGTGCCAGTAGTATAGGGGGGGGCCAGTCACCCCTCCACTTT
CDR3: CASSIGGGQSPLHF

V: TRBV27
J: TRBJ1-2
D: -
size: -
DNA: TGTGCCAGCAGTTTACAGGGAAACTATGGCTACACCTTC
CDR3: CASSLQGNYGYTF

V: TRBV28
J: TRBJ1-5
D: TRBD1
size: -
DNA: TGTGCCATTTGGGACAGGGGGCAGGGTCAGCCCCAGCATTTT
CDR3: CAIWDRGQGQPQHF

V: TRBV28
J: TRBJ2-2
D: -
size: -
DNA: TGTGCCAGCAGTTTAACGGGAGCCTCGAACACCGGGGAGCTGTTTTTT
CDR3: CASSLTGASNTGELFF

V: TRBV9
J: TRBJ2-5
D: TRBD2
size: -
DNA: TGTGCCAGCAGCGTAGTAGCGGGGGCTGGCCAAGAGACCCAGTACTTC
CDR3: CASSVVAGAGQETQYF

V: TRBV7-2
J: TRBJ2-7
D: -
size: -
DNA: TGTGCCAGCATCCGGAGGACAGCAAACTACGAGCAGTACTTC
CDR3: CASIRRTANYEQYF

V: TRBV5-4
J: TRBJ1-6
D: TRBD1
size: few
DNA: TGTGCCAGCAGCTATCGGACAGGGGTCGATTCACCCCTCCACTTT
CDR3: CASSYRTGVDSPLHF

V: TRBV6-7
J: TRBJ2-1
D: -
size: once
DNA: TGTGCCAGCAGTGAGGTCCGAGAGGGAAGCTCCTACAATGAGCAGTTCTTC
CDR3: CASSEVREGSSYNEQFF

V: TRBV7-2
J: TRBJ2-2
D: TRBD1
size: -
DNA: TGTGCCAGCCGCTCTCCTCGGACAGGGTTGAACACCGGGGAGCTGTTTTTT
CDR3: CASRSPRTGLNTGELFF

V: TRBV2
J: TRBJ2-7
D: TRBD1
size: -
DNA: TGTGCCAGCAGTGCCCTGGGACAGCCCTACGAGCAGTACTTC
CDR3: CASSALGQPYEQYF

V: TRBV11-2
J: TRBJ1-2
D: -
size: -
DNA: TGTGCCAGCAGCCCGAGGGGGGGTGTCTATGGCTACACCTTC
CDR3: CASSPRGGVYGYTF

V: TRBV6-1
J: TRBJ2-5
D: -
size: -
DNA: TGTGCCAGCAGTGAAGGCGGGGGCGGTGAGACCCAGTACTTC
CDR3: CASSEGGGGETQYF

V: TRBV27
J: TRBJ2-3
D: -
size: -
DNA: TGTGCCAGCAGTTTACTAGTCAACGCAGATACGCAGTATTTT
CDR3: CASSLLVNADTQYF

V: TRBV5-1
J: TRBJ2-6
D: -
size: -
DNA: TGCGCCAGCAGTTCCCAGGGGAGCTCTGGGGCCAACGTCCTGACTTTC
CDR3: CASSSQGSSGANVLTF

V: TRBV5-4
J: TRBJ1-2
D: -
size: -
DNA: TGTGCCAGCAGCCCCACCGTGGGTTGGTCAGGGGCTAACTATGGCTACACCTTC
CDR3: CASSPTVGWSGANYGYTF

V: TRBV18
J: TRBJ2-3
D: -
size: -
DNA: TGTGCCAGCTCACCGACGCGGGATACGCAGTATTTT
CDR3: CASSPTRDTQYF

V: TRBV9
J: TRBJ2-1
D: -
size: -
DNA: TGTGCCAGCAGCTCGGGAGCAACCTACAATGAGCAGTTCTTC
CDR3: CASSSGATYNEQFF

V: TRBV5-1
J: TRBJ2-5
D: -
size: -
DNA: TGCGCCAGCAGCAGGGGATCCGGGACTGGGGAGACCCAGTACTTC
CDR3: CASSRGSGTGETQYF

V: TRBV25-1
J: TRBJ2-5
D: TRBD2
size: few
DNA: TGTGCCAGCAGTTCCGGACTAGCGGGAAAGGAGACCCAGTACTTC
CDR3: CASSSGLAGKETQYF

V: TRBV4-1
J: TRBJ2-7
D: -
size: -
DNA: TGCGCCAGCAGCCAAGATCAACCGGTGCCCTACGAGCAGTACTTC
CDR3: CASSQDQPVPYEQYF

V: TRBV19
J: TRBJ1-2
D: -
size: -
DNA: TGTGCCAGTAGAAGTCCCAACGGCTATGGCTACACCTTC
CDR3: CASRSPNGYGYTF

V: TRBV28
J: TRBJ1-2
D: TRBD1
size: once
DNA: TGTGCCACCGGGGGGGGGACAGGGGGCGTCTATGGCTACACCTTC
CDR3: CATGGGTGGVYGYTF

V: TRBV19
J: TRBJ2-1
D: TRBD1
size: few
DNA: TGTGCCAGTAGTATGAACAGGGGCCCCTACTACAATGAGCAGTTCTTC
CDR3: CASSMNRGPYYNEQFF

V: TRBV6-5
J: TRBJ1-1
D: -
size: -
DNA: TGTGCCAGCAGTTATCCTTCAGGCACTGAAGCTTTCTTT
CDR3: CASSYPSGTEAFF

V: TRBV4-1
J: TRBJ2-6
D: -
size: -
DNA: TGCGCCAGCAGCCCATTTGAACAGGGAGTTGGTGGGGCCAACGTCCTGACTTTC
CDR3: CASSPFEQGVGGANVLTF